A selection of T cell receptor beta chains follows, all from one sample in a study of OX40 agonist ivuxolimab in advanced cancers. The protocol was immunoSEQ multiplex PCR, while the TCRdb copy is restricted to in-frame clones and leaves out a portion. The sample lists roughly 130,000 clones; about 93% were seen once. The material sequenced was CD4+ or CD8+ T cells sorted from blood, taken in a trial of the OX40 agonist ivuxolimab. The receptor set was obtained from an adult with an advanced solid tumor such as melanoma, head and neck, liver or kidney cancer. Each CDR3 is given with its conserved first and last residue. Each record gives: D gene, V gene, clone size, J gene, CDR3 DNA, CDR3 protein. The D gene is left open where the match is weak. Expanded clones are given a class, and other clones once, few, many or no size at all.

TRBD2	TRBV6-6	.	TRBJ2-5	TGTGCCAGCAGTTACGGGCTAGCGGGTAAAGAGACCCAGTACTTC	CASSYGLAGKETQYF
.	TRBV28	.	TRBJ1-2	TGTGCCAGCAGTTCCCTAGGGGGGGACTATGGCTACACCTTC	CASSSLGGDYGYTF
.	TRBV28	.	TRBJ1-1	TGTGCCAGCAGTTTAGTGTACACTGAAGCTTTCTTT	CASSLVYTEAFF
TRBD1	TRBV10-2	few	TRBJ1-1	TGCGCCAGCACCCCGACAGGGCGGACTGAAGCTTTCTTT	CASTPTGRTEAFF
TRBD1	TRBV4-1	.	TRBJ1-2	TGCGCCAGCAGCCATACATACCGGGACAGGGGGACCTATGGCTACACCTTC	CASSHTYRDRGTYGYTF
.	TRBV6-5	.	TRBJ1-1	TGTGCCAGCCAAACGCGGGGGAGTCTGGGGGAAGCTTTCTTT	CASQTRGSLGEAFF
TRBD1	TRBV6-6	once	TRBJ1-2	TGTGCCAGCAGTTCCGCAGGACAGGGACCTAGGGGCTACACCTTC	CASSSAGQGPRGYTF
TRBD2	TRBV6-4	.	TRBJ2-3	TGTGCCAGCAGTGATAGCGGGGGGCCCGTAGATACGCAGTATTTT	CASSDSGGPVDTQYF
TRBD1	TRBV30	.	TRBJ1-4	TGTGCCTGTACGGGACAGGGGAATGAAAAACTGTTTTTT	CACTGQGNEKLFF
.	TRBV7-6	once	TRBJ2-3	TGTGCCAGCAGCTTAGTAGGGGTTGGCGGATTTAGCACAGATACGCAGTATTTT	CASSLVGVGGFSTDTQYF
TRBD1	TRBV29-1	.	TRBJ1-1	TGCAGCGTTGGGAGGGACAGGGGGACTGAAGCTTTCTTT	CSVGRDRGTEAFF
.	TRBV11-2	.	TRBJ2-2	TGTGCCAGCAGCTTAGATGGCAGGGCCGGGGAGCTGTTTTTT	CASSLDGRAGELFF
TRBD1	TRBV5-1	.	TRBJ1-6	TGCGCCAGCAGTCAAGGGACAGGGACCGATTCACCCCTCCACTTT	CASSQGTGTDSPLHF
TRBD2	TRBV9	.	TRBJ2-1	TGTGCCAGCAGCGTAGGACTAGCGGGAATCGGGGGCTCCTACAATGAGCAGTTCTTC	CASSVGLAGIGGSYNEQFF
TRBD1	TRBV7-2	few	TRBJ1-5	TGTGCCAGCAGCTTGAGACAGGGAAATCAGCCCCAGCATTTT	CASSLRQGNQPQHF
.	TRBV25-1	.	TRBJ2-2	TGTGCCAGCAGAGCGGTGGCCGCCGGGGAGCTGTTTTTT	CASRAVAAGELFF
TRBD2	TRBV18	.	TRBJ2-1	TGTGCCAGCTCACCACCGGGGACTAGCGGGATTAATGAGCAGTTCTTC	CASSPPGTSGINEQFF
.	TRBV7-2	.	TRBJ1-2	TGTGCCAGCAGGAATTTAGGGGGGGATGGCTACACCTTC	CASRNLGGDGYTF
TRBD1	TRBV19	.	TRBJ2-7	TGTGCCAGTAGTACTCGACAGGGGAGGAGCGAGCAGTACTTC	CASSTRQGRSEQYF
TRBD2	TRBV19	.	TRBJ2-7	TGTGCCAGTAGTAGCGGGACTAGCGGATCCTACGAGCAGTACTTC	CASSSGTSGSYEQYF
TRBD2	TRBV19	.	TRBJ2-1	TGTGCCAGTAGCCGGACTAGCGGGACCTACAATGAGCAGTTCTTC	CASSRTSGTYNEQFF
TRBD2	TRBV6-5	.	TRBJ2-3	TGTGCCAGCAAGTGGGGACTAGGGGGAGATACGCAGTATTTT	CASKWGLGGDTQYF
.	TRBV7-2	.	TRBJ2-6	TGTGCCAGCAGCCCCCGGGGGCTTCGCTCTGGGGCCAACGTCCTGACTTTC	CASSPRGLRSGANVLTF
.	TRBV28	few	TRBJ1-5	TGTGCCAGCAGTAACCCCAGGGAAGGGCTTGGCAATCAGCCCCAGCATTTT	CASSNPREGLGNQPQHF
.	TRBV5-6	.	TRBJ2-3	TGTGCCAGCAGCGACGGATCCGCCACAGATACGCAGTATTTT	CASSDGSATDTQYF
TRBD1	TRBV6-1	.	TRBJ2-7	TGTGCCAGCAGTGAGACAGGGCGCTCCTACGAGCAGTACTTC	CASSETGRSYEQYF
.	TRBV18	few	TRBJ1-1	TGTGCCAGCTCACCGATGGGGGGTGTCACTGAAGCTTTCTTT	CASSPMGGVTEAFF
.	TRBV6-6	.	TRBJ1-1	TGTGCCAGCAATGCGGGGACTGAAGCTTTCTTT	CASNAGTEAFF
TRBD1	TRBV27	.	TRBJ1-1	TGTGCCAGCAGTTTACTAACGCCGGGACAGGGGGCGAACACTGAAGCTTTCTTT	CASSLLTPGQGANTEAFF
TRBD2	TRBV7-8	.	TRBJ2-3	TGTGCCAGCAGTCGATCCCCGCGAGGGCTAGCGGGAGCGGCGGATACGCAGTATTTT	CASSRSPRGLAGAADTQYF
TRBD1	TRBV5-1	.	TRBJ2-3	TGCGCCAGCAGCTTGGACAGGGGATTAGATACGCAGTATTTT	CASSLDRGLDTQYF
.	TRBV30	few	TRBJ2-5	TGTGCCTGGAATGACATGCAAGAGACCCAGTACTTC	CAWNDMQETQYF
.	TRBV6-5	.	TRBJ2-2	TGTGCCAGCAGTTACTCCCTAGGCACTCGGGCCGGGGAGCTGTTTTTT	CASSYSLGTRAGELFF
.	TRBV5-4	.	TRBJ2-1	TGTGCCAGCAGCTTGGATGCCGTCAGTACAATGTCGTGGTTCTTC	CASSLDAVSTMSWFF
.	TRBV19	.	TRBJ2-6	TGTGCCAGTAGTATTTGGGGGCCTGGGGCCAACGTCCTGACTTTC	CASSIWGPGANVLTF
.	TRBV14	.	TRBJ2-5	TGTGCCAGCACGTCGAACTTGGATAAGACCCAGTACTTC	CASTSNLDKTQYF
.	TRBV5-1	.	TRBJ1-6	TGCGCCAGCAGCAATGAACTGAGTAATAATTCACCCCTCCACTTT	CASSNELSNNSPLHF
TRBD1	TRBV28	.	TRBJ2-3	TGTGCCAGCAGTTTGCCCCGGACAGGGGGCACAGATACGCAGTATTTT	CASSLPRTGGTDTQYF
.	TRBV7-9	few	TRBJ1-2	TGTGCCAGCAGCTTGCTGGACCCCTATGGCTACACCTTC	CASSLLDPYGYTF
TRBD1	TRBV6-1	.	TRBJ1-2	TGTGCCAGCATTGAAAACGGGGGACAGGCAGCTAACTATGGCTACACCTTC	CASIENGGQAANYGYTF